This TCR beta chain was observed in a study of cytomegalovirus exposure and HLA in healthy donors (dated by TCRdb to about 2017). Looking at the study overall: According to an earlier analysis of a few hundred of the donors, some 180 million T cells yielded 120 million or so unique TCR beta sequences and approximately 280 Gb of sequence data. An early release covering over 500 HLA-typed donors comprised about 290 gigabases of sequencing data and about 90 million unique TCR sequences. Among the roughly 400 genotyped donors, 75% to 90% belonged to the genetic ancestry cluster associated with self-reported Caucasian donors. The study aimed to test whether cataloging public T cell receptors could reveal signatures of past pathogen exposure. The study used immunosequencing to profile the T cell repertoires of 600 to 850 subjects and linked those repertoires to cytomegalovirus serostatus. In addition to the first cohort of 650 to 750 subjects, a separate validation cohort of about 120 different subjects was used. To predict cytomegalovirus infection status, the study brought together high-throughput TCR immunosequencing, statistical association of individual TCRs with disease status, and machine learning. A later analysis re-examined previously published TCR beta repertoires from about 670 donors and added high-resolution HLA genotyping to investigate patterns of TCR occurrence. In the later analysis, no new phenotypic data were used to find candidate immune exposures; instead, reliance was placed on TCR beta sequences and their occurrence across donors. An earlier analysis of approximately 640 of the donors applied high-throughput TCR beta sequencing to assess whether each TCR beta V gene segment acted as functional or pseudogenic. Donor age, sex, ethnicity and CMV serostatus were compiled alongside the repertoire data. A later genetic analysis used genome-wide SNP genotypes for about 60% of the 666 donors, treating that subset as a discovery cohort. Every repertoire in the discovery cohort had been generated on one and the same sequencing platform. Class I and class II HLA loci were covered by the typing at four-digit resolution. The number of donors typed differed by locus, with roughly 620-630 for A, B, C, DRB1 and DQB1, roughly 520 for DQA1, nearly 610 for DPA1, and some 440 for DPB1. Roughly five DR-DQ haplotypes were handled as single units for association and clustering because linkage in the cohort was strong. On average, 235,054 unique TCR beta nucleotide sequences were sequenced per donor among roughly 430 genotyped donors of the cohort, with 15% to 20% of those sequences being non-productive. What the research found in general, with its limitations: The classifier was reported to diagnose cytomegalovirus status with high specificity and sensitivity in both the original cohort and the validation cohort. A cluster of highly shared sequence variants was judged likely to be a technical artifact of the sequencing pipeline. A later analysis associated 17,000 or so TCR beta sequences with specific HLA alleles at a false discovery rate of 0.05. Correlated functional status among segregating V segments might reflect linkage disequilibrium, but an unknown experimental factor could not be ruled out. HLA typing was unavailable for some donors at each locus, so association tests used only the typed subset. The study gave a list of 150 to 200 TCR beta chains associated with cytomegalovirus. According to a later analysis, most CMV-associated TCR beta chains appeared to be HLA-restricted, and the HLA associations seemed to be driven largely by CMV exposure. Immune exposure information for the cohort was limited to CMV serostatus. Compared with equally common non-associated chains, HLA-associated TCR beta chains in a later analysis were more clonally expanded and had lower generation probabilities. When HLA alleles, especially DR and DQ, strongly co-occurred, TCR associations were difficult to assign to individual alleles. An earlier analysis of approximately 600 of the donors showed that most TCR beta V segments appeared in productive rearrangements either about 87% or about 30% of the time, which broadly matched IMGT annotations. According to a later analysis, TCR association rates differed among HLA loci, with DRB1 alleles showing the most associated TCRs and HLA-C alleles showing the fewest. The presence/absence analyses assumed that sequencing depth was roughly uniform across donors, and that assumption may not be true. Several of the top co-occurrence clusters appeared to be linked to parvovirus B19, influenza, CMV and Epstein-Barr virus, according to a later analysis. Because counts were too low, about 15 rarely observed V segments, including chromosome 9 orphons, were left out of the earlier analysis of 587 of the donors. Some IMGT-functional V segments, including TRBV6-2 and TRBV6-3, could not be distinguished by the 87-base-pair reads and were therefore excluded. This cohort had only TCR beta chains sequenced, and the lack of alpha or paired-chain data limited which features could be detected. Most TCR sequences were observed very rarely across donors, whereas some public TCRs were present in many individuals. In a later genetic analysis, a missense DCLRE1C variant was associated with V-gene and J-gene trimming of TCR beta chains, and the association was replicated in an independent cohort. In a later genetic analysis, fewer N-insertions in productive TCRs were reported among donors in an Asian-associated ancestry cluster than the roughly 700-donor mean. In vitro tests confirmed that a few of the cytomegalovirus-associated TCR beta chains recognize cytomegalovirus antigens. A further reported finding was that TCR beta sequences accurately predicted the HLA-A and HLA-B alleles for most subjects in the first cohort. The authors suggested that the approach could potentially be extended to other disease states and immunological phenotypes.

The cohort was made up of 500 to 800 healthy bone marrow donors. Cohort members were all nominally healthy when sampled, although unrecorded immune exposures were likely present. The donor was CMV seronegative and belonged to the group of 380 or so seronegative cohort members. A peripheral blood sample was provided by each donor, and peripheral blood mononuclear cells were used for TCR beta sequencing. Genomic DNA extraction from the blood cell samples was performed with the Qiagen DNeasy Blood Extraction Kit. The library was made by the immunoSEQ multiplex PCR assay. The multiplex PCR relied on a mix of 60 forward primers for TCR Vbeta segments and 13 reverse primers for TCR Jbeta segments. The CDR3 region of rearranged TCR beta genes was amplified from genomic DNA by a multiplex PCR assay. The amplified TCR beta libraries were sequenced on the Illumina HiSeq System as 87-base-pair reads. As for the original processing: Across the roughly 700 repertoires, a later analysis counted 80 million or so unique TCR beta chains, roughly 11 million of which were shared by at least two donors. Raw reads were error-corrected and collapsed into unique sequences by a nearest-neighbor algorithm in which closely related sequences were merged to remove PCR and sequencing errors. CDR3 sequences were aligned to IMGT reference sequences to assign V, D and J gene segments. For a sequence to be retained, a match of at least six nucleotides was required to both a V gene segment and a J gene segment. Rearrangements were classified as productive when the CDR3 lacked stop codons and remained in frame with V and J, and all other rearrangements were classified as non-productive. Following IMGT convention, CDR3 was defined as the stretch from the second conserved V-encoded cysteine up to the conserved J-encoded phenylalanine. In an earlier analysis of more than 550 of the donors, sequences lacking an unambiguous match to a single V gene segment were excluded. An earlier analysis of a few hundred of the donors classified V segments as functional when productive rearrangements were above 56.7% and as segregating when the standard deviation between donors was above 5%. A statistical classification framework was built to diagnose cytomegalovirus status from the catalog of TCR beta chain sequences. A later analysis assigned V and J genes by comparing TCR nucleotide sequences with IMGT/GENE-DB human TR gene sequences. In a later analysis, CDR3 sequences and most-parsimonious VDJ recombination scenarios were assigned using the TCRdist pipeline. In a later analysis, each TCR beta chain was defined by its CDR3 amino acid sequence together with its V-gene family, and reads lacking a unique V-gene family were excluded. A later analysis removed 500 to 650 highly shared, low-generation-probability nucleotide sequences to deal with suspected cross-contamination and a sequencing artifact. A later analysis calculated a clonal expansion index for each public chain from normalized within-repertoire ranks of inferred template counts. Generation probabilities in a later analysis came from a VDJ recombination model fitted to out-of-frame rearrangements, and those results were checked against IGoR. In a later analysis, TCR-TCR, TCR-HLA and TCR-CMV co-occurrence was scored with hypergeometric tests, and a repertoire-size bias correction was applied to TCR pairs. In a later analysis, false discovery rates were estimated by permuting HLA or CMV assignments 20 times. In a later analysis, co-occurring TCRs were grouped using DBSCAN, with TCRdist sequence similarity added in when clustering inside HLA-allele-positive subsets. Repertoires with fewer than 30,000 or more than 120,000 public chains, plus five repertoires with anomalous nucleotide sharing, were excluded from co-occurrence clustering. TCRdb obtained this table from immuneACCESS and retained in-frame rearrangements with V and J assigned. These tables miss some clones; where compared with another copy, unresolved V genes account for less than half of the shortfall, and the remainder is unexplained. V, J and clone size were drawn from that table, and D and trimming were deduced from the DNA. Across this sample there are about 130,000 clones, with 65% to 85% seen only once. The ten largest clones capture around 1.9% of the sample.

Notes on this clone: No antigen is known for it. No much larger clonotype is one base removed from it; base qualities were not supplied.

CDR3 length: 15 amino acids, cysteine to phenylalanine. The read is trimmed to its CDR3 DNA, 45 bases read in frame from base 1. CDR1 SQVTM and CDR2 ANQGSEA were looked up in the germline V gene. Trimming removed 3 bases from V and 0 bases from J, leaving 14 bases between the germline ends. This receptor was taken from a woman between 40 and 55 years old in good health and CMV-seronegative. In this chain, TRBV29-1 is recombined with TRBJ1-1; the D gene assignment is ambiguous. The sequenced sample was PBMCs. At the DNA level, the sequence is TGCAGCGTTGAGGCGGATCTAGCTATGAACACTGAAGCTTTCTTT. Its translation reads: CSVEADLAMNTEAFF.